This T cell receptor (beta chain) was documented in a study of blood T cell repertoires in COVID-19. At the level of the study: Sample material is recorded as cDNA or gDNA derived from T cells, B-cell-depleted T cells, or PBMCs.

V lost 4 bases, J lost 5 bases, and 5 bases stayed unmatched. Germline CDR1 and CDR2: SGHRS and YFSETQ. The CDR3 sequence is 14 residues long. This table comes from immunoSEQ multiplex PCR, and its TCRdb copy is limited to in-frame clones, with some not included. This table has fewer than 200,000 clones, approximately 90% appearing once. The specimen sequenced was peripheral blood. This sequence joins TRBV5-1 and TRBJ1-4, with 7 bases aligning to TRBD1. The source is a young man who had recovered from COVID-19. In nucleotides, the CDR3 is TGCGCCAGCAGCCCGGGACAGCTAAATGAAAAACTGTTTTTT. Its translation is CASSPGQLNEKLFF. Together with reference TRBV5-1 and TRBJ1-4, the CDR3 gives the full variable domain: KAGVTQTPRYLIKTRGQQVTLSCSPISGHRSVSWYQQTPGQGLQFLFEYFSETQRNKGNFPGRFSGRQFSNSRSEMNVSTLELGDSALYLCASSPGQLNEKLFFGSGTQLSVL.